The clone carrying this T cell receptor (beta chain) showed up many times. This record belongs to a study of low-dose radiotherapy and immunotherapy resistance in tumors. Study information: Treatment of Cohort 2 consisted of 1 Gy per fraction every two weeks, amounting to 13 Gy over 26 weeks. Intravenous cyclophosphamide 200 mg/m2 was given every two weeks, one day before radiation and immunotherapy.

First-strand cDNA relied on TRAV- and TRBV-specific primers spanning alpha and beta chains. TCR amplification involved about 20 PCR cycles with a constant-region primer and V-primer adapter. mRNA, after isolation, was amplified by in vitro transcription. TCRdb re-analysed the reads in MiXCR, keeping a single row per CDR3 protein. This sample has fewer than 110,000 distinct CDR3 sequences; less than 25% occur once, and the top ten carry roughly 4.3%. Per the germline V gene, CDR1 is MNHEY and CDR2 is SVGEGT. V lost 5 bases to trimming and J lost 2 bases, with 16 bases between them. The CDR3 is made up of 15 amino acids. The time point was: after trial treatment. The treatment here: LDRT plus nivolumab, ipilimumab, low-dose cyclophosphamide and aspirin (RACIN trial). Inclusion covered patients whose advanced solid tumors lacked tumor-infiltrating lymphocytes.

The rearrangement joins TRBV6-2 or TRBV6-3 to TRBJ2-7; weak D call: TRBD2 (6 bases). This receptor was identified in a male donor with prostate cancer. The sequenced sample was PBMCs, obtained after low-dose radiotherapy plus immunotherapy. CDR3 protein: CASSVEGAGTYEQYF. The CDR3 nucleotides read TGTGCCAGCAGTGTGGAGGGTGCAGGAACCTACGAGCAGTACTTC.